This TCR beta chain stems from a study of OX40 agonist ivuxolimab in advanced cancers. Trimming pared 1 base from V and 5 bases from J, leaving 12 bases between. The CDR3 sequence is 15 residues long. CDR1 and CDR2 (germline): SGHTA, FQGNSA. Sequencing was performed with immunoSEQ multiplex PCR; in TCRdb, only in-frame clones are kept and a portion is missing. The sample has tens of thousands of clones, about 83% seen once. The TCR originated in an adult with an advanced solid tumor such as melanoma, head and neck, liver or kidney cancer. The specimen comprised CD4+ or CD8+ T cells sorted from blood, sampled in a trial of the OX40 agonist ivuxolimab. The rearrangement uses TRBV7-2 and TRBJ1-5, with D uncertain. The CDR3 loop is CASSLGSSYYQPQHF. In DNA form, the CDR3 reads TGTGCCAGCAGCTTAGGGTCTTCCTATTATCAGCCCCAGCATTTT.